What follows are 32 T cell receptor beta chains derived from one specimen sequenced in a study of CD8+CD57+ T cells in acquired aplastic anemia. Genomic DNA constituted the template upon which TCR beta VDJ and CDR3 profiling was performed. TCRdb reprocessed the reads with MiXCR, giving one entry per CDR3 protein. The table has under 250,000 distinct CDR3 sequences, more than 40% seen once; the top ten hold about 8.3%. Individuals selected for sequencing had exhibited CD8+CD57+ cell expansion on flow cytometry. Sequencing was performed on sorted CD4+, CD8+, or CD8+CD57+ T cells (not recorded which) from PBMCs. Receptors originate from a human donor with aplastic anemia.

This chain joins TRBV19 and TRBJ1-1, with unresolved D. Trimming removed 3 bases at V and 4 bases at J, with 18 bases between. CDR3 length equals 16 residues. Germline V lookup: CDR1 LNHDA, CDR2 SQIVND (reference sequence). The CDR3 protein is CASSMGLLRRSTEAFF. The CDR3 DNA reads TGTGCCAGTAGTATGGGTCTTCTTCGACGGAGCACTGAAGCTTTCTTT.

V usage is TRBV14 and J usage is TRBJ1-2; TRBD1 matches 8 bases. Trimming took 2 bases from V and 8 from J; bases not matched to a gene: 10. The germline V gene encodes CDR1 SGHDN and CDR2 FVKESK. The CDR3 covers 15 residues. The CDR3 DNA sequence: TGTGCCAGCAGCCAAAAAGCCCGGACAGGGCAAGGCTACACCTTC. It translates to CASSQKARTGQGYTF. Full variable domain (outside the CDR3, taken from reference TRBV14 and TRBJ1-2): EAGVTQFPSHSVIEKGQTVTLRCDPISGHDNLYWYRRVMGKEIKFLLHFVKESKQDESGMPNNRFLAERTGGTYSTLKVQPAELEDSGVYFCASSQKARTGQGYTFGSGTRLTVV.

J is TRBJ2-7 and V is TRBV20-1; TRBD1 is a possible D gene (6 bases). V dropped 5 bases and J dropped 3 bases, with 14 bases sitting between them. The CDR3 extends over 13 amino acids. The germline V gene encodes CDR1 DFQATT and CDR2 SNEGSKA (reference sequence). This CDR3 reads CSAGALDSYEQYF. CDR3 nucleotides: TGCAGTGCTGGAGCCCTGGACAGCTACGAGCAGTACTTC.

CDR3 protein: CASSGGGSSYGYTF. The CDR3 coding sequence is TGTGCCAGCAGCGGTGGGGGTTCCAGCTATGGCTACACCTTC. The chain combines TRBV5-8 with TRBJ1-2; weak D call: TRBD1 (5 bases). The length of the CDR3 is 14 residues. Trimming removed 4 bases at V and 4 bases at J, with 14 bases between. Germline CDR1 SGHTS, CDR2 YDEGEE.

This clonotype was seen repeatedly, ten times or more. The V and J genes are TRBV20-1 and TRBJ2-2; the D is unclear. V lost 5 bases and J lost 6, with 7 bases in between. The CDR3 loop spans 11 amino acids. CDR1 and CDR2 from the germline V gene are DFQATT and SNEGSKA (reference sequence). CDR3 amino acids: CSAWTPGELFF. The CDR3 DNA reads TGCAGTGCTTGGACGCCCGGGGAGCTGTTTTTT.

This clonotype was counted ten times or more. The chain couples TRBV7-6 to TRBJ1-1; the D is unclear. The CDR3 is 16 residues long. Germline CDR1 is SGHVS and CDR2 is FNYEAQ. Trimming stripped 1 base from V and 3 bases from J, with 15 bases between. In DNA form, the CDR3 reads TGTGCCAGCAGCTTAGTGGCAGGCCGCTGGGACACTGAAGCTTTCTTT. Residues: CASSLVAGRWDTEAFF.

The chain links TRBV12-3 or TRBV12-4 to TRBJ1-3; no clear D. The CDR3 spans 13 residues. Trimming stripped 5 bases from V and 3 bases from J, with 8 bases between. CDR3 bases: TGTGCCAGCAGTGGAGGTGTTGGAAACACCATATATTTT. Amino acid sequence: CASSGGVGNTIYF.

V usage is TRBV20-1 and J usage is TRBJ1-6; D unresolved. The CDR3 is 16 residues long. V was shortened by 0 bases and J by 0 bases, with 9 bases between the two germline ends. Germline V gene data show CDR1 as DFQATT and CDR2 as SNEGSKA (reference sequence). The chain's CDR3 is CSARDRVSSYNSPLHF. The DNA of the CDR3 is TGCAGTGCTAGAGATCGCGTGAGCTCCTATAATTCACCCCTCCACTTT.

The V call is TRBV7-8, the J call TRBJ1-3; 8 positions agree with TRBD1. Germline assignment: CDR1 SGHVS and CDR2 FQNEAQ. The CDR3 is 15 amino acids. V was pared by 5 bases and J by 2 bases, with 5 bases of the junction left unmatched. The CDR3 protein is CASSRTGGAGNTIYF. In DNA, the CDR3 is TGTGCCAGCAGCCGAACAGGGGGAGCTGGAAACACCATATATTTT.

On this clonotype itself: This may come from a read error, since a much larger clone is one base off. The genes are TRBV3-1 and TRBJ2-5; 11 bases map to TRBD2. This CDR3 contains 18 residues. The germline gives CDR1 LGHDT, CDR2 YNNKEL (reference sequence). CDR3 DNA sequence: TGTGCCAGCGGCCAAGATCCAGCGGGACTAGCGGTACAAGAGACCCAGTACTTC. Protein: CASGQDPAGLAVQETQYF.

This sequence joins TRBV20-1 and TRBJ2-1; D gene unclear. CDR3 size: 11 residues. Germline V gene lookup returns CDR1 DFQATT and CDR2 SNEGSKA (reference sequence). Trimming took off 5 bases at V and 6 bases at J, with 8 bases between the two ends. CDR3 DNA: TGCAGTGCTCGACAATCCAATGAGCAGTTCTTC. It yields the protein CSARQSNEQFF.

This clonotype showed up many times. This sequence joins TRBV6-4 and TRBJ2-3; D is unresolved. Germline CDR1 reads MRHNA; CDR2 reads SNTAGT. CDR3 length: 14 amino acids. V lost 3 bases and J lost 2, with 9 bases in between. The CDR3 protein is CASSEGYPTDTQYF. CDR3 nucleotides: TGTGCCAGCAGTGAGGGTTATCCCACAGATACGCAGTATTTT.

This clonotype showed up just once. This chain joins TRBV7-2 and TRBJ1-6, with a weak D call TRBD1 (6 bases). The ends were cut back, 4 bases at V and 4 bases at J, with 17 bases in the middle. CDR1 and CDR2 from the germline V gene are SGHTA and FQGNSA. The CDR3 is 17 amino acids. CDR3 loop: CASSSQRGGAYNSPLHF. As DNA, the CDR3 is TGTGCCAGCAGCTCCCAGCGGGGGGGCGCTTATAATTCACCCCTCCACTTT.

This clonotype was counted at least ten times. J is TRBJ1-2 and V is TRBV27; D gene ambiguous. Germline CDR1 MNHEY, CDR2 SMNVEV (reference sequence). Trimming left V 3 bases short and J 8 bases short, with 13 bases between. This CDR3 has 13 residues. DNA for the CDR3: TGTGCCAGCAGTTTCGGGAGCAACCAGGGCTACACCTTC. Its protein product is CASSFGSNQGYTF.

V and J are TRBV2 and TRBJ2-3, with 9 bases that match TRBD2. This CDR3 has 18 residues. V trimming: 4 bases; J trimming: 0 bases; junction bases outside the gene matches: 11. Germline V gene sequence: CDR1 SNHLY, CDR2 FYNNEI. The CDR3 DNA follows: TGTGCCAGCAGTGCTCCCCCAAAGACTAGCGGCAGCACAGATACGCAGTATTTT. This gives the protein CASSAPPKTSGSTDTQYF.

The chain is built from TRBV29-1 and TRBJ2-7; a possible D gene is TRBD1 (5 bases). This CDR3 is built from 13 residues. The germline V gene encodes CDR1 SQVTM and CDR2 ANQGSEA. Trimming stripped 5 bases from V and 2 bases from J, with 13 bases between. The CDR3 sequence: CSVMRTGPYEQYF. The CDR3 nucleotides are TGCAGCGTTATGCGAACAGGTCCCTACGAGCAGTACTTC.

This clonotype was counted a single time. One end of the junction fails to match germline, which may point to a read error. The V gene is TRBV19, the J gene TRBJ1-1, with D perhaps TRBD1 (5 bases). The CDR3 totals 14 residues. CDR1 and CDR2 from the germline V gene are LNHDA and SQIVND (reference sequence). In nucleotides, the CDR3 is TGTGCCAGTAACGGACGAACGACGGACACTGAAGCTTCCTTT. Its translation is CASNGRTTDTEASF.

The rearrangement joins TRBV27 to TRBJ1-5; D remains unclear. CDR3 size: 15 residues. V was trimmed by 7 bases and J by 0 bases, leaving 13 bases between them. Germline assignment: CDR1 MNHEY and CDR2 SMNVEV (reference sequence). CDR3 amino acids: CASKLSTNSNQPQHF. CDR3 sequence (DNA): TGTGCCAGCAAATTATCAACGAATAGCAATCAGCCCCAGCATTTT.

In its sample, this clonotype was seen a few times. V and J are TRBV12-5 and TRBJ1-5, with a weak D call TRBD1 (5 bases). Trimming took 7 bases from V and 7 from J, leaving 26 bases between them. CDR3 length: 17 residues. Germline-derived CDR1 and CDR2 are LGHNT and FRNRAP. The CDR3 here is CASAIRVPGTVMQPQHF. In DNA, the CDR3 is TGTGCTAGTGCCATCCGGGTGCCGGGGACTGTGATGCAGCCCCAGCATTTT.

This clonotype was found many times. The chain has TRBV12-3 or TRBV12-4 and TRBJ2-7, with D unclear. Between the trimmed V and J ends, which lost 7 bases and 2 bases, there was a span of 15 bases. The CDR3 totals 14 residues. DNA of the CDR3: TGTGCCAGCACCCCACAGCCCCAAGCCTACGAGCAGTACTTC. It is translated as CASTPQPQAYEQYF.

V usage is TRBV20-1 and J usage is TRBJ2-7, with 13 bases identical to TRBD2. Germline V gene lookup returns CDR1 DFQATT and CDR2 SNEGSKA (reference sequence). The CDR3 totals 16 residues. Trimming at V came to 0 bases and at J to 6 bases, leaving 8 bases not matched to a gene. The CDR3 coding sequence is TGCAGTGCTAGAGACCCCTCGACTAGCGGGAGGTTCGAGCAGTACTTC. This sequence encodes CSARDPSTSGRFEQYF.

The chain joins TRBV14 to TRBJ1-1; 7 bases align to TRBD1. The ends lost 4 bases at V and 10 bases at J; junction bases unmatched: 6. This CDR3 region has 12 residues. Germline V lookup: CDR1 SGHDN, CDR2 FVKESK. The CDR3 spells CASSLATGRAFF. The CDR3 DNA follows: TGTGCCAGCAGCCTAGCGACAGGGAGAGCTTTCTTT.

This clonotype was seen a few times. It may be a read error: a sequence one base away is much more abundant. For the CDR3, the DNA is TGCAGCGTTGTATTGCGGGGGGCGGGGGGGACCCAGTACTTC. This codes for CSVVLRGAGGTQYF. The rearrangement uses TRBV29-1 and TRBJ2-5; 8 nucleotides agree with TRBD2. The CDR3 runs to 14 residues. Germline CDR1 SQVTM, CDR2 ANQGSEA. V shed 4 bases and J 7 bases; nucleotides not matched to a gene: 11.

The rearrangement links TRBV7-8 to TRBJ2-7, with 7 bases matching TRBD2. Germline CDR1 reads SGHVS; CDR2 reads FQNEAQ. V was clipped by 6 bases and J by 2 bases; unmatched bases: 13. CDR3 length: 16 residues. The CDR3, as DNA: TGTGCCAGCAGTACCGGGACTACCTACTCTCCCTACGAGCAGTACTTC. Protein product: CASSTGTTYSPYEQYF.

This rearrangement joins TRBV28 to TRBJ2-1; D is uncertain. The CDR3 is 14 residues long. Germline CDR1 and CDR2: MDHEN and SYDVKM. V was clipped by 5 bases and J by 2 bases, with 10 bases between them. The CDR3 DNA sequence: TGTGCCAGCAGTACCTTGGCCCCCTACAATGAGCAGTTCTTC. Its translation: CASSTLAPYNEQFF.

This clonotype was recorded only once. CDR3 loop: CASSDGTNTEAFF. The DNA of the CDR3 is TGTGCCAGCAGTGACGGGACAAACACTGAAGCTTTCTTT. The gene calls are TRBV6-4 and TRBJ1-1, with D maybe TRBD1 (6 bases). Germline CDR1 is MRHNA and CDR2 is SNTAGT. There are 13 residues in the CDR3. V lost 2 bases and J lost 2, with 6 bases in between.

This clonotype was seen at least ten times. The chain carries TRBV5-1 and TRBJ2-6; tentative D call: TRBD1 (6 bases). The germline V and J ends were trimmed by 1 base and 3 bases, with 17 bases remaining between them. Germline CDR1 SGHRS, CDR2 YFSETQ. This CDR3 comprises 18 residues. The CDR3 DNA reads TGCGCCAGCAGCTTGTCCCAGGGGCCTTTCTTTGGGGCCAACGTCCTGACTTTC. Its translation: CASSLSQGPFFGANVLTF.

At least ten counts were recorded for this clonotype. This chain links TRBV6-1 with TRBJ2-7; 8 bases fit TRBD2. CDR3 length equals 15 residues. The J segment lost 1 base and the V segment lost 2 bases, leaving 4 bases of the junction unmatched. From germline, CDR1 is MNHNS and CDR2 SASEGT. The CDR3 DNA reads TGTGCCAGCAGTGAAAGGGTAGCGGGGTCCTACGAGCAGTACTTC. This sequence encodes CASSERVAGSYEQYF.

Notes on this clonotype: Likely a read error: the CDR3 ends without its conserved phenylalanine or tryptophan. It is unclear where the CDR3 begins or ends on the DNA, so no DNA is shown, and the CDR3 is as TCRdb lists it. The chain carries TRBV9 and TRBJ1-1. The germline CDR1 and CDR2 sequences are SGDLS and YYNGEE. The CDR3 is 9 residues long, counting both termini. CDR3 region: CASSVTGLA.

Only a few counts were recorded for this clonotype. V gene TRBV7-3 combines with J gene TRBJ2-1; 10 bases fit TRBD1. CDR3 length equals 16 residues. Losses at the gene ends were 5 bases for V and 4 bases for J; bases not matched to a gene: 8. The V gene's germline CDR1 is SGHTA and CDR2 FQGTGA. DNA for the CDR3: TGTGCCAGCAGCCAATGCCGGGGACAGGGGTACAATGAGCAGTTCTTC. Protein product: CASSQCRGQGYNEQFF. Filled out from reference TRBV7-3 and TRBJ2-1, the complete variable domain reads GAGVSQTPSNKVTEKGKYVELRCDPISGHTALYWYRQSLGQGPEFLIYFQGTGAADDSGLPNDRFFAVRPEGSVSTLKIQRTERGDSAVYLCASSQCRGQGYNEQFFGPGTRLTVL.

This clonotype was seen repeatedly, ten times or more. The chain employs TRBV7-6 and TRBJ2-7, with D unresolved. Trimming took off 4 bases at V and 1 base at J, with 11 bases between the two ends. Germline assignment: CDR1 SGHVS and CDR2 FNYEAQ. This CDR3 is built from 14 residues. As DNA, the CDR3 is TGTGCCAGCAGCTCAGGCCCCAGGTCCTACGAGCAGTACTTC. This codes for CASSSGPRSYEQYF.

This sequence joins TRBV7-9 and TRBJ1-2; D call uncertain. Germline V lookup: CDR1 SEHNR, CDR2 FQNEAQ (reference sequence). Trimming removed 5 bases from V and 1 base from J, with 5 bases in between. The CDR3 extends over 12 amino acids. Here the CDR3 DNA reads TGTGCCAGCAGCCCAAGTAACTATGGCTACACCTTC. Its translation: CASSPSNYGYTF.